This TCR beta chain originates from a study of technical replicates of blood from a few donors. This CDR3 spans 14 amino acids. Trimming removed 8 bases from V and 8 bases from J; junction bases left unmatched: 4. The V gene's germline CDR1 is SGHTA and CDR2 FQGTGA. The repertoire was sequenced with immunoSEQ multiplex PCR; TCRdb's copy has only in-frame clones and lacks some. The table has around 67,000 clones, approximately 83% seen once; the top ten hold roughly 5%. The sample was PBMCs. The TCR was taken from a human donor in good health. Some clones in this sample may be carry-over from other donors' samples. V usage is TRBV7-3 and J usage is TRBJ2-1; 15 nucleotides align to TRBD2. The CDR3 coding sequence is TGTGCCAGCGGGACTAGCGGGGGGACCGATGAGCAGTTCTTC. Its translation is CASGTSGGTDEQFF.